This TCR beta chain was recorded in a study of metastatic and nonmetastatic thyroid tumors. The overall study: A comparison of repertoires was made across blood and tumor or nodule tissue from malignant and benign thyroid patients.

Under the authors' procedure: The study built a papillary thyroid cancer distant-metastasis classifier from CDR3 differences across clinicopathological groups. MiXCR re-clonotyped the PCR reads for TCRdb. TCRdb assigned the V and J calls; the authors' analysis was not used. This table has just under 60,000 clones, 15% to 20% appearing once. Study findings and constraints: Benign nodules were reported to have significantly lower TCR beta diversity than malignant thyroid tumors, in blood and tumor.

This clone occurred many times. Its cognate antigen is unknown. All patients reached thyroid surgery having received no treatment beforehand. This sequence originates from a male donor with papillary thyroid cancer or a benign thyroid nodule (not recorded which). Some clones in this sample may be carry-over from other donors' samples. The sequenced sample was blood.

The CDR3 DNA sequence: TGTGCCAGCACCGAGACTAGCCTCGCAGATACGCAGTATTTT. Its protein is CASTETSLADTQYF. The chain has TRBV9 and TRBJ2-3; 7 bases line up with TRBD2. V shed 6 bases and J 4 bases; nucleotides not matched to a gene: 8. The CDR3 sequence is 14 residues long. CDR1 is SGDLS, CDR2 YYNGEE, per germline.